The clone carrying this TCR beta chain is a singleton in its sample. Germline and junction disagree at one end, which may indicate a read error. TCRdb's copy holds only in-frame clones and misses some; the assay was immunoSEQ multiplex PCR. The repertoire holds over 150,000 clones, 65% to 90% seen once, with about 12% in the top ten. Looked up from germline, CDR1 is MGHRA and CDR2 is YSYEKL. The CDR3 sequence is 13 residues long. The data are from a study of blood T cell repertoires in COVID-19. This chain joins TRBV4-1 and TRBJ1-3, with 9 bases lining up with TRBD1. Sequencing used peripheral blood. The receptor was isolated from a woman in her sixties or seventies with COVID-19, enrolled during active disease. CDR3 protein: CASSQVNDWDRVF. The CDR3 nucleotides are TGCGCCAGCAGCCAAGTTAATGACTGGGACAGGGTTTTT.